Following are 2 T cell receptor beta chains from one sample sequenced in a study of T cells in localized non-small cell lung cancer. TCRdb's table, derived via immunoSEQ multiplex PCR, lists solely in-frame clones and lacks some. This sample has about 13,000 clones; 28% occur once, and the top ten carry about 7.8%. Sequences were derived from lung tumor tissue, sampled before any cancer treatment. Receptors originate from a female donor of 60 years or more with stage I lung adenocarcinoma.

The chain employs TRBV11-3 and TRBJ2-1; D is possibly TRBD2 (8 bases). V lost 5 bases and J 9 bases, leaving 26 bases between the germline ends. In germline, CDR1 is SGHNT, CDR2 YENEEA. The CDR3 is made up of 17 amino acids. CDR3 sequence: CASSPRGGGLARGEQFF. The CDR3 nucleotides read TGTGCCAGCAGCCCAAGAGGGGGCGGACTAGCTAGAGGTGAGCAGTTCTTC. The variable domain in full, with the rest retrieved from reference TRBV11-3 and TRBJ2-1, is EAGVVQSPRYKIIEKKQPVAFWCNPISGHNTLYWYLQNLGQGPELLIRYENEEAVDDSQLPKDRFSAERLKGVDSTLKIQPAELGDSAVYLCASSPRGGGLARGEQFFGPGTRLTVL.

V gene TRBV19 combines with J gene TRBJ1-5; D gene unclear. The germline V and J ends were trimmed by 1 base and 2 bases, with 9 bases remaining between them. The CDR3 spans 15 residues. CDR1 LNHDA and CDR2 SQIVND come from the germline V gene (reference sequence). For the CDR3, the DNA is TGTGCCAGTAGTATAGTTGACTCACGCAATCAGCCCCAGCATTTT. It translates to CASSIVDSRNQPQHF.